The rows below give T cell receptor beta chains drawn from one sample of a study of shared clonotypes between healthy human individuals. Clones were sequenced by immunoSEQ multiplex PCR, and TCRdb holds only the in-frame ones, with some missing. The data hold 2 million to 2.5 million clones, with about 90% observed a single time. The sequenced sample consisted of naive CD4+ T cells from PBMCs. Every receptor here comes from a man younger than 30 in good health. Some clones in this sample may be carry-over from other donors' samples. The CDR3 runs from the conserved cysteine through the conserved F or W. The D gene is left open where the match is weak. A clone size is listed for some rows: how often the clone was seen (once, few, many), or a class if it is expanded.

abundance	v_gene	j_gene	d_gene	CDR3nt	CDR3aa
.	TRBV28	TRBJ2-2	.	TGTGCCAGCACCGGGCCGACCCACAGGGAGCTGTTTTTT	CASTGPTHRELFF
.	TRBV27	TRBJ1-2	.	TGTGCCAGCAGTTACGGCGGAGGGAACTATGGCTACACCTTC	CASSYGGGNYGYTF
.	TRBV27	TRBJ2-2	.	TGTGCCAGCAGTCCCCGGAGCGACACCGGGGAGCTGTTTTTT	CASSPRSDTGELFF
few	TRBV18	TRBJ2-2	.	TGTGCCAGCTCACCCCGACTAGCCGGGGAGCTGTTTTTT	CASSPRLAGELFF
.	TRBV7-8	TRBJ1-6	.	TGTGCCAGCAGCTTAATGACCAATTCACCCCTCCACTTT	CASSLMTNSPLHF
.	TRBV11-3	TRBJ2-1	TRBD2	TGTGCCAGCAGCTTCGGCGGGAGCCCCGAGTACAATGAGCAGTTCTTC	CASSFGGSPEYNEQFF
.	TRBV27	TRBJ2-1	TRBD2	TGTGCCAGCCGTCCCGCCGGGACTAGCCTGTTCTTC	CASRPAGTSLFF
.	TRBV7-2	TRBJ2-5	TRBD2	TGTGCCAGCAGCTTCACAGCGGGAGGTTCGGCCCAGTACTTC	CASSFTAGGSAQYF
.	TRBV5-5	TRBJ2-1	.	TGTGCCAGCAGCGGGGGACCGGGACGCAATGAGCAGTTCTTC	CASSGGPGRNEQFF
few	TRBV7-9	TRBJ1-1	.	TGTGCCAGCAGCTTACTTCGGGATTCAAGGGAAGCTTTCTTT	CASSLLRDSREAFF
.	TRBV5-4	TRBJ2-2	.	TGTGCCAGCAGCGACGGCGGAAGAACCGGGGAGCTGTTTTTT	CASSDGGRTGELFF
.	TRBV7-9	TRBJ1-2	.	TGTGCCAGCAGCTTAGGGGACTTGAGAGGGGTTGGCTACACCTTC	CASSLGDLRGVGYTF
.	TRBV4-1	TRBJ2-3	TRBD2	TGCGCCAGCAGCCGAGGACTAGCTTATGAGCAGTATTTT	CASSRGLAYEQYF
.	TRBV7-9	TRBJ1-1	.	TGTGCCAGCAGCGGGGACCGCAGGAGGACTGAAGCTTTCTTT	CASSGDRRRTEAFF
.	TRBV9	TRBJ2-3	TRBD2	TGTGCCAGCAGCGTAGACATAGCGGGAGAGTCAGATACGCAGTATTTT	CASSVDIAGESDTQYF
once	TRBV7-2	TRBJ2-7	.	TGTGCCAGCAGCCGAGACGCCAGCTTAAGCTACGAGCAGTACTTC	CASSRDASLSYEQYF
.	TRBV9	TRBJ2-2	TRBD1	TGTGCCAGCAGCGTGGACAGGGGAGGCACCGGGGAGCTGTTTTTT	CASSVDRGGTGELFF
.	TRBV11-2	TRBJ1-2	.	TGTGCCAGCAGCCCCCCCGGGACATTCTACGGCTACACCTTC	CASSPPGTFYGYTF
.	TRBV14	TRBJ1-2	.	TGTGCCAGCAGCCGAGAACGGGGGCCTTATGGCTACACCTTC	CASSRERGPYGYTF
.	TRBV6-5	TRBJ2-1	TRBD2	TGTGCCAGCCGAGCTAGCGGGGGCTCCTACAATGAGCAGTTCTTC	CASRASGGSYNEQFF
.	TRBV5-1	TRBJ2-5	TRBD1	TGCGCCAGCAGTCCGGGACAGGGGGCAAGAGAGACCCAGTACTTC	CASSPGQGARETQYF
.	TRBV6-1	TRBJ2-6	.	TGTGCCAGCAGTGAACGTGGAGGCGCTCTTGGGGCCAACGTCCTGACTTTC	CASSERGGALGANVLTF